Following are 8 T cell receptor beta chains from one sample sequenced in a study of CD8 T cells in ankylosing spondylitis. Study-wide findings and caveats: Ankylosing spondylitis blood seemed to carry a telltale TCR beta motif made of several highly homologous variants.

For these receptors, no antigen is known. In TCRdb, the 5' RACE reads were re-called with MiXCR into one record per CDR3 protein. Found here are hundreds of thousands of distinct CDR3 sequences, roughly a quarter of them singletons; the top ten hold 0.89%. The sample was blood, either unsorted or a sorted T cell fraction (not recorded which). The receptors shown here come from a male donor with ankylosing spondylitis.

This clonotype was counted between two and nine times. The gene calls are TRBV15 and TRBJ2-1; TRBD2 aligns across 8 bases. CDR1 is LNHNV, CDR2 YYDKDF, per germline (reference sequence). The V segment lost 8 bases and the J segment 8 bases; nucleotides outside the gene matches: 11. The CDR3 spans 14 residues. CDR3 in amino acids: CATSNGLAFDEQFF. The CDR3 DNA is TGTGCCACCTCTAACGGACTAGCATTCGATGAGCAGTTCTTC.

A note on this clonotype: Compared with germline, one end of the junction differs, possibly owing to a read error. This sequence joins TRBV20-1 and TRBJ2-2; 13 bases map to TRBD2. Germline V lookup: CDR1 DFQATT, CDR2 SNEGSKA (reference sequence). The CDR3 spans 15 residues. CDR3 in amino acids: CSALGTSGNIGELFF. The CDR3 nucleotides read TGCAGTGCCCTCGGGACTAGCGGGAACATCGGGGAGCTGTTTTTT.

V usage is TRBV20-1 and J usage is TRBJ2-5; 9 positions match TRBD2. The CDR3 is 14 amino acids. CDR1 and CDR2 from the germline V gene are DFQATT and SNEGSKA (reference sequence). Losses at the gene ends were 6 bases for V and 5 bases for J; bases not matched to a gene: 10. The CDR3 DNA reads TGCAGTGCCTATGGACTAGCGTCCTTTGAGACCCAGTACTTC. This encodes CSAYGLASFETQYF.

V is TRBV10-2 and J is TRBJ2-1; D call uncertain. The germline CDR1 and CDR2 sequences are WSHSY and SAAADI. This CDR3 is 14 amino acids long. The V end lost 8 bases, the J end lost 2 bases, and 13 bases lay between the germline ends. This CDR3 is CASGFTRPYNEQFF. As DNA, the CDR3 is TGCGCCAGCGGCTTCACTCGCCCCTACAATGAGCAGTTCTTC.

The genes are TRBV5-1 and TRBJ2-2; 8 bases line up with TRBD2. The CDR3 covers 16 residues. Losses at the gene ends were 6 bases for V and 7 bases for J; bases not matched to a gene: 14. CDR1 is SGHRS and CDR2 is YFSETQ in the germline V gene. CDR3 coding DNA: TGCGCCAGCACATCTACTAGCGGACCTAGCGGCGGGGAGCTGTTTTTT. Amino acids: CASTSTSGPSGGELFF.

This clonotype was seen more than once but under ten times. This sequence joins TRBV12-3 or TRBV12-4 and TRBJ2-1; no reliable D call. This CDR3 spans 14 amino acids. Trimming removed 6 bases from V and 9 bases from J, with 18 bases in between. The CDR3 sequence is CASSTDGRHGEQFF. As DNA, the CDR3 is TGTGCCAGCAGCACCGACGGACGTCACGGTGAGCAGTTCTTC.

The CDR3 nucleotides read TGTGCCAGCAGTCCCCGGGACAGGCCTCGGGAGCAGTACGTC. Amino acids: CASSPRDRPREQYV. V and J are TRBV7-8 and TRBJ2-7, with 8 bases that match TRBD1. Trimming took 6 bases from V and 7 from J; bases not matched to a gene: 11. The CDR3 contains 14 residues. From germline, CDR1 is SGHVS and CDR2 FQNEAQ.

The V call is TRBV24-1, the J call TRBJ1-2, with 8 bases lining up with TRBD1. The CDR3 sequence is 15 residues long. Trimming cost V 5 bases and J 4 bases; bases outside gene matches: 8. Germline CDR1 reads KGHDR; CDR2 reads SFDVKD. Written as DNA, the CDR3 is TGTGCCACCAGTGGCCCCGGGACAGGAACCTATGGCTACACCTTC. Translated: CATSGPGTGTYGYTF.